The T cell receptor beta chain described here comes from a study of blood T cell repertoires in COVID-19 (dated by TCRdb to the early 2020s). For the study in its entirety: Samples from collaborators originated in the United States, Italy and Spain and spanned both the acute and convalescent phases of COVID-19. Where available, HLA class I and class II types were obtained from metadata supplied by the sample provider rather than from assay-based typing. The sample metadata nearly always contained a de-identified subject ID, COVID-19 status, age in years and sex. The repertoires were released in a freely available public database meant as a resource for research on the immune response to SARS-CoV-2. The material from the prospective study consisted of cDNA or gDNA derived from T cells, B-cell-depleted T cells, or PBMCs. Subjects who had been exposed to COVID-19, were actively infected with it, or had recovered from it provided the deeply sampled blood TCRbeta repertoires that made up the dataset. The samples were drawn from two sources: the first 160 participants of the ongoing ImmuneRACE study, and 950 to 1,500 subjects contributed by 6 global collaborators. Study-wide conclusions, independent of this receptor: The quantity of clinical and demographic metadata differed by source and by participant and was supplied without curation.

TCRbeta CDR3 regions were amplified from genomic DNA by means of the immunoSEQ Assay, a bias-controlled multiplex PCR. The published analysis was carried out like this. Nucleated cell counts per sample were estimated from amplification of reference gene primers within the assay. To quantify the absolute abundance of each unique TCRbeta CDR3 rearrangement, sequence reads were collapsed and filtered. Productive Simpson clonality was computed per sample as the square root of Simpson's diversity index over productive rearrangements. As stored in TCRdb, this immuneACCESS dataset retains in-frame rearrangements with V and J assigned. A fraction of the clones does not appear; measured against another copy, unresolved V genes explain less than half of the discrepancy, and the remainder lacks a known reason. From that table come the V and J calls and clone size; the DNA was used to work out D and trimming. The sample table lists roughly 290,000 clones, 90% of them with a count of one. About 1.7% of the sample belongs to the ten largest clones.

The CDR3 holds 15 amino acids from the cysteine to the phenylalanine. Of the read, only the CDR3 DNA is kept; its 45 bases are in frame from base 1. The trim is 1 base for V and 4 bases for J, with a gap of 13 bases between the germline ends. The germline V gene (reference sequence) yields MNHEY for CDR1 and SMNVEV for CDR2. Of note for this clone: Its antigen remains unidentified. No quality values exist for individual bases; no much larger clone is one base distant.

Participants in the prospective study were enrolled through a virtual design, were aged 18 to 89 years, and lived in approximately 25 United States geographic areas. In the prospective study, participants were assigned to cohorts based on the clinical history participants reported in a screening survey and a study questionnaire. In the prospective study, whole blood, serum and a nasopharyngeal or oropharyngeal swab were collected from each participant by mobile phlebotomists. Over a roughly 2-month period, participants in the prospective study had the option of providing additional blood draws and questionnaires. Blood samples from the prospective study were shipped frozen or at room temperature prior to DNA extraction.

This receptor was obtained from a woman under 30 with acute COVID-19. The chain uses TRBV27 and TRBJ2-5, and perhaps TRBD1 as D gene, on 5 matching bases. What was sequenced was PBMCs or T cells enriched from blood (not recorded which). The CDR3 region has the sequence CASSLFRERAETQYF. The nucleotide sequence is given as TGTGCCAGCAGTTTATTCAGGGAACGGGCAGAGACCCAGTACTTC.